The present TCR beta chain was sequenced within a study of shared clonotypes between healthy human individuals. Study-level information: Three plates were used per donor for CD4 naive, three for CD4 memory, two for CD8 naive and one for CD8 memory.

This table comes from immunoSEQ multiplex PCR, and its TCRdb copy is limited to in-frame clones, with some not included. The table lists 2 million to 2.5 million clones, approximately 95% of them singletons, with 0.1% to 0.15% in the top ten. On this clone: The antigen is undetermined.

Study results and limitations: Shared clonotypes: about 4.6% naive CD4, 3% to 3.5% naive CD8, about 2.5% memory CD4, 0.4% memory CD8.

V shed 1 base and J shed 1 base, with 5 bases lying between them. The V gene's germline CDR1 is SGHRS and CDR2 YFSETQ. The CDR3 covers 14 residues. The chain uses TRBV5-1 and TRBJ2-2; no clear D gene. The TCR comes from a man between 18 and 29 years old in good health. Sequences were obtained from naive CD4+ T cells sorted from blood. Subset noted: CD45RA+ positively selected. Here the CDR3 DNA reads TGCGCCAGCAGCTTGCCCCAGAACACCGGGGAGCTGTTTTTT. The encoded protein is CASSLPQNTGELFF.